The 12 T cell receptor beta chains below all came from one sample that was sequenced in a study of patients and donors after allogeneic stem cell transplantation. TCRdb re-analysed the RT-PCR reads in MiXCR, keeping a single row per CDR3 protein. The sample has about 160,000 distinct CDR3 sequences, approximately 25% seen once. The sequencing input was blood, either unsorted or a sorted T cell fraction (not recorded which). Source of these receptors: a human donor who was either an allogeneic HSCT recipient or a stem cell or donor lymphocyte infusion donor (not recorded which). It is not recorded whose cells these are; they may come from a transplant donor.

V gene TRBV20-1 combines with J gene TRBJ1-1, with 9 bases identical to TRBD1. From germline, CDR1 is DFQATT and CDR2 SNEGSKA (reference sequence). Trimming cost V 0 bases and J 4 bases; bases outside gene matches: 3. The CDR3 has 14 residues. The CDR3 loop is CSARDVQGATEAFF. CDR3 coding DNA: TGCAGTGCTAGAGACGTACAGGGGGCCACTGAAGCTTTCTTT.

This sequence joins TRBV6-6 and TRBJ2-1, with a weak D call TRBD1 (6 bases). The CDR3 covers 15 residues. Germline V lookup: CDR1 MNHNY, CDR2 SVGAGI (reference sequence). Trimming removed 6 bases at V and 1 base at J, with 13 bases between. DNA for the CDR3: TGTGCCAGCAGACACAGGGTTTGGTCCTACAATGAGCAGTTCTTC. Protein sequence: CASRHRVWSYNEQFF.

This chain links TRBV6-5 with TRBJ2-7, with D perhaps TRBD2 (5 bases). The germline V and J ends were trimmed by 2 bases and 2 bases, with 10 bases remaining between them. The CDR3 extends over 14 amino acids. CDR1 MNHEY and CDR2 SVGAGI come from the germline V gene. The CDR3 is CASSYQTTPYEQYF. Here the CDR3 DNA reads TGTGCCAGCAGTTACCAGACTACCCCCTACGAGCAGTACTTC.

This clonotype was recorded at least ten times. One junction end disagrees with the germline gene, perhaps due to a read error. The gene calls are TRBV5-1 and TRBJ1-1, with TRBD1 matching 7 bases. CDR1 and CDR2 (germline): SGHRS, YFSETQ. This CDR3 has 13 residues. As DNA, the CDR3 is TGTGCCAGCAGCTTAGCCGGGACAGCTGAAGCTTTCTTT. Amino acid sequence: CASSLAGTAEAFF.

As concerns this clonotype: One junction end disagrees with the germline gene, perhaps due to a read error. The chain couples TRBV6-4 to TRBJ1-2; no clear D. Germline CDR1 and CDR2: MRHNA and SNTAGT. This CDR3 has 13 residues. CDR3 region: CAGSKGFNYGYTF. The CDR3 coding sequence is TGTGCCGGCAGTAAAGGCTTTAACTATGGCTACACCTTC.

V usage is TRBV5-1 and J usage is TRBJ1-2; 8 positions match TRBD1. V gave up 3 bases and J gave up 4 bases; unmatched junction bases: 5. Germline CDR1 SGHRS, CDR2 YFSETQ. The CDR3 sequence is 14 residues long. CDR3 loop: CASSSPDRGYGYTF. The CDR3 nucleotides read TGCGCCAGCAGCTCTCCCGACAGGGGCTATGGCTACACCTTC.

This clonotype occurred a few times. The chain is built from TRBV20-1 and TRBJ1-5; no clear D. V lost 0 bases to trimming and J lost 9 bases, with 9 bases between them. CDR1 is DFQATT, CDR2 SNEGSKA, per germline (reference sequence). This CDR3 is built from 12 residues. The CDR3 DNA reads TGCAGTGCTAGAGATGAGGTTAGGCCCCAGCATTTT. Translating it yields CSARDEVRPQHF.

This clonotype was counted ten times or more. The chain recombines TRBV3-1 with TRBJ1-1; TRBD1 is a possible D gene (6 bases). The CDR3 runs to 16 residues. Germline V gives CDR1 LGHDT, CDR2 YNNKEL (reference sequence). Trimming left V 7 bases short and J 4 bases short, with 22 bases between. The CDR3 DNA sequence: TGTGCCAGCACCCCCTCGGGACAACCTTTTGGCACTGAAGCTTTCTTT. Protein product: CASTPSGQPFGTEAFF.

This clonotype was seen repeatedly, ten times or more. The rearrangement joins TRBV12-3 or TRBV12-4 to TRBJ2-7; D is unresolved. There are 10 residues in the CDR3. V was shortened by 5 bases and J by 3 bases, with 2 bases between the two germline ends. CDR3 protein: CASSLYEQYF. DNA of the CDR3: TGTGCCAGCAGTCTCTACGAGCAGTACTTC.

The chain recombines TRBV6-1 with TRBJ1-5; possibly TRBD1 for D (5 bases). The V gene's germline CDR1 is MNHNS and CDR2 SASEGT. The CDR3 is made up of 15 amino acids. Deletions cut 1 base from V and 6 bases from J, with 13 bases between. The CDR3 DNA is TGTGCCAGCAGTGAAGGGACACGGGAGAGTCAGCCCCAGCATTTT. Its translation is CASSEGTRESQPQHF.

The chain is built from TRBV20-1 and TRBJ2-1, with 9 bases lining up with TRBD2. CDR1 is DFQATT and CDR2 is SNEGSKA in the germline V gene (reference sequence). The CDR3 runs 15 residues. The junction had 7 bases not matched to a gene; V was cut back by 5 bases and J by 2 bases. Here the CDR3 DNA reads TGCAGTGCTGATAGCGGGAGTAGCGCCTACAATGAGCAGTTCTTC. Translated: CSADSGSSAYNEQFF.

This clonotype was found a few times. V and J are TRBV9 and TRBJ2-3, with a weak D call TRBD2 (6 bases). This CDR3 region has 14 residues. Deletions cut 0 bases from V and 4 bases from J, with 9 bases between. Germline V gene lookup returns CDR1 SGDLS and CDR2 YYNGEE. The CDR3 spells CASSVVGRADTQYF. The CDR3 DNA follows: TGTGCCAGCAGCGTAGTCGGGAGAGCAGATACGCAGTATTTT.